The 21 T cell receptor beta chains listed next were all sequenced from one sample in a study of lung T cells in sarcoidosis with Löfgren's syndrome. Via MiXCR, TCRdb re-called the reads, giving one row per CDR3 protein. The sample records a few thousand distinct CDR3 sequences, about 18% being singletons. Sequencing was carried out using CD4+ T cells from bronchoalveolar lavage. Receptor source: a human donor with sarcoidosis (Löfgren's syndrome or another form), or a control subject (not recorded which).

Sample share makes this clonotype medium-sized. J is TRBJ2-1 and V is TRBV5-1, with TRBD2 matching over 7 bases. Germline trimming cut 4 bases from V and 8 bases from J; bases unmatched to any gene: 9. CDR3 length equals 14 residues. Looked up from germline, CDR1 is SGHRS and CDR2 is YFSETQ. CDR3 loop: CASSERGPSDEQFF. Here the CDR3 DNA reads TGCGCCAGCAGCGAGCGGGGCCCCTCGGATGAGCAGTTCTTC.

Worth noting for this clonotype: A read error is possible here, since a much larger clone lies one base away. V and J are TRBV11-2 and TRBJ1-1; unclear D gene. The germline V gene has CDR1 SGHAT and CDR2 FQNNGV. V shed 6 bases and J shed 1 base, with 15 bases lying between them. The CDR3 has 15 amino acids. The CDR3 sequence is CASRCGTVENTEAFF. The CDR3 DNA sequence: TGTGCCAGCAGATGCGGTACAGTCGAGAACACTGAAGCTTTCTTT.

Concerning this clonotype itself: The CDR3 carries no conserved terminal phenylalanine or tryptophan, so it likely arises from a read error. The DNA is left out, because the CDR3 cannot be placed on it with certainty; the CDR3 is given as TCRdb lists it. V and J are TRBV6-2 or TRBV6-3 and TRBJ2-3; the D call TRBD2 from the table was never checked on the DNA. Germline lookup yields CDR1 MNHEY and CDR2 SVGEGT. A total of 11 residues make up the CDR3, ends included. The CDR3 loop reads CASRDGETQEG.

Within the sample, this clonotype is medium-sized. The chain carries TRBV2 and TRBJ1-1; D is possibly TRBD1 (5 bases). Germline assignment: CDR1 SNHLY and CDR2 FYNNEI. This CDR3 spans 13 amino acids. V gave up 7 bases and J gave up 5 bases, with 14 bases separating them. The CDR3 region is CASTAGTGTEAFF. In DNA, the CDR3 is TGTGCCAGCACCGCCGGGACGGGGACTGAAGCTTTCTTT.

This clonotype was observed once. An end of the junction does not agree with germline; a read error may underlie this. The rearrangement joins TRBV11-2 to TRBJ2-5; no reliable D call. Germline CDR1 SGHAT, CDR2 FQNNGV. The CDR3 is 13 residues long. DNA for the CDR3: TGTGCCAGCAGCTTAGAAGCCGTAGAGACTCAGTACTTC. It is translated as CASSLEAVETQYF. Complete variable domain (other parts from reference TRBV11-2 and TRBJ2-5): EAGVAQSPRYKIIEKRQSVAFWCNPISGHATLYWYQQILGQGPKLLIQFQNNGVVDDSQLPKDRFSAERLKGVDSTLKIQPAKLEDSAVYLCASSLEAVETQYFGPGTRLLVL.

This clonotype was seen many times. This chain joins TRBV19 and TRBJ2-3; a possible D gene is TRBD2 (7 bases). The CDR3 is made up of 14 amino acids. CDR1 and CDR2 (germline): LNHDA, SQIVND (reference sequence). The ends were cut back, 6 bases at V and 6 bases at J, with 16 bases in the middle. The CDR3: CASSEAGARDTQYF. CDR3 nucleotide sequence: TGTGCCAGTAGCGAGGCGGGGGCCAGGGATACGCAGTATTTT.

This clonotype appeared many times. Likely a read error: the CDR3 ends without its conserved phenylalanine or tryptophan. The CDR3 DNA is TGTGCCAGCAGCACCCGGACAGGGCGGGGGACCACTGAAGCTTTCTCT. Translation: CASSTRTGRGTTEAFS. The rearrangement joins TRBV7-2 to TRBJ1-1, with 8 bases fitting TRBD1. After removal of 5 bases from V and 4 bases from J, the junction contained 12 bases not matched to a gene. Germline loops: CDR1 SGHTA, CDR2 FQGNSA. The CDR3 extends over 16 amino acids.

As to this clonotype: Because it lacks the conserved phenylalanine or tryptophan at the end, this CDR3 is likely a read error. This chain connects TRBV20-1 to TRBJ2-1; a possible D gene is TRBD2 (6 bases). This CDR3 contains 13 residues. In germline, CDR1 is DFQATT, CDR2 SNEGSKA (reference sequence). V lost 3 bases and J 12 bases, leaving 18 bases between the germline ends. CDR3 nucleotide sequence: TGCAGTGCTAGCACGGGGGTGCCCAAAGGGCAGTTCCTC. Protein: CSASTGVPKGQFL.

Regarding this clonotype: The conserved phenylalanine or tryptophan normally closing the CDR3 is absent here, so this likely arose from a read error. The rearrangement uses TRBV24-1 and TRBJ2-1; D is perhaps TRBD2 (5 bases). The germline V gene encodes CDR1 KGHDR and CDR2 SFDVKD. This CDR3 contains 14 residues. V was pared by 9 bases and J by 0 bases, with 11 bases between. CDR3 loop: CATRSRDSYNEQFL. CDR3 coding DNA: TGTGCCACCCGGTCCCGGGACTCCTACAATGAGCAGTTCCTA.

Details on this clonotype: One junction end does not reproduce the germline sequence, and a read error may be involved. J is TRBJ2-3 and V is TRBV6-2 or TRBV6-3, with D perhaps matching TRBD1 (6 bases). The CDR3 is 15 amino acids. Germline CDR1 MNHEY, CDR2 SVGEGT. CDR3 DNA sequence: TGTGCCGCCGGAAAACAAGGGGGTCCCACAGATACGCGGTATTTT. Its translation: CAAGKQGGPTDTRYF.

By its share, this clonotype is large. V usage is TRBV7-2 and J usage is TRBJ2-3; D is possibly TRBD2 (5 bases). Germline V gene lookup returns CDR1 SGHTA and CDR2 FQGNSA. The length of the CDR3 is 14 residues. V was clipped by 4 bases and J by 3 bases, with 11 bases between them. CDR3 coding DNA: TGTGCCAGCAGCTCTGGCGGGTCAACAGATACGCAGTATTTT. As protein: CASSSGGSTDTQYF. The variable domain in full, completed from reference TRBV7-2 and TRBJ2-3, reads GAGVSQSPSNKVTEKGKDVELRCDPISGHTALYWYRQSLGQGLEFLIYFQGNSAPDKSGLPSDRFSAERTGGSVSTLTIQRTQQEDSAVYLCASSSGGSTDTQYFGPGTRLTVL.

This clonotype is large in the sample. The chain carries TRBV20-1 and TRBJ2-3; D gene ambiguous. Trimming removed 2 bases at V and 2 bases at J, with 14 bases between. The CDR3 loop spans 15 amino acids. Germline V gene lookup returns CDR1 DFQATT and CDR2 SNEGSKA (reference sequence). The CDR3 nucleotides read TGCAGTGCTAGAAGGGTCCAGATCTTCACAGATACGCAGTATTTT. Protein: CSARRVQIFTDTQYF.

This clonotype was recorded many times. The V and J genes are TRBV12-3 or TRBV12-4 and TRBJ2-5; TRBD1 aligns across 10 bases. V shed 6 bases, J shed 9 bases, and the junction held 7 bases outside the gene matches. The CDR3 runs to 13 residues. CDR3 nucleotide sequence: TGTGCCAGCAGCCGGGACAGGGGTCAGTCCCAGTACTTC. Amino acid sequence: CASSRDRGQSQYF.

This clonotype was seen at least ten times. CDR3 sequence: CASSPTDWNTYEQYF. As DNA, the CDR3 is TGTGCCAGCAGCCCCACCGACTGGAATACCTACGAGCAGTACTTC. The chain links TRBV9 to TRBJ2-7; D unclear. Trimming stripped 4 bases from V and 2 bases from J, with 16 bases between. CDR1 SGDLS and CDR2 YYNGEE come from the germline V gene. CDR3 length equals 15 residues.

This clonotype counts as medium-sized (0.01 to 0.1%). V and J are TRBV20-1 and TRBJ2-1; the match to TRBD2 covers 10 bases. Trimming took 6 bases from V and 4 from J; bases not matched to a gene: 15. The length of the CDR3 is 17 residues. The germline V gene has CDR1 DFQATT and CDR2 SNEGSKA (reference sequence). This CDR3 is CSAADRAGTSAYNEQFF. The CDR3 DNA reads as TGCAGTGCCGCCGACAGAGCCGGGACTAGCGCATACAATGAGCAGTTCTTC.

This clonotype is termed large. J is TRBJ2-1 and V is TRBV28, with TRBD2 matching over 11 bases. After removal of 5 bases from V and 3 bases from J, the junction contained 9 bases not matched to a gene. CDR3 size: 17 residues. The germline CDR1 and CDR2 sequences are MDHEN and SYDVKM. CDR3 residues: CASSPPSGTSGYNEQFF. Here the CDR3 DNA reads TGTGCCAGCAGTCCTCCGTCCGGGACTAGCGGCTACAATGAGCAGTTCTTC.

Sample share makes this clonotype medium-sized. This chain uses TRBV3-1 with TRBJ2-7; D remains ambiguous. With 5 bases removed from V and 3 bases from J, the gap between germline ends came to 5 bases. The CDR3 is 11 amino acids. CDR1 is LGHDT, CDR2 YNNKEL, per germline (reference sequence). The CDR3 DNA sequence: TGTGCCAGCAGCTTAGACTACGAGCAGTACTTC. As protein: CASSLDYEQYF.

By proportion, this clonotype is medium-sized. The rearrangement uses TRBV7-8 and TRBJ1-4; tentative D call: TRBD1 (5 bases). The V and J ends lost 5 bases and 5 bases respectively, with 15 bases between them. CDR3 length: 15 residues. Germline assignment: CDR1 SGHVS and CDR2 FQNEAQ. The chain's CDR3 is CASSDEQVSNEKLFF. In DNA, the CDR3 is TGTGCCAGCAGCGACGAACAGGTATCGAATGAAAAACTGTTTTTT. Drawing the rest from reference TRBV7-8 and TRBJ1-4, the complete variable domain is GAGVSQSPRYKVAKRGQDVALRCDPISGHVSLFWYQQALGQGPEFLTYFQNEAQLDKSGLPSDRFFAERPEGSVSTLKIQRTQQEDSAVYLCASSDEQVSNEKLFFGSGTQLSVL.

This clonotype is classed as medium-sized (0.01 to 0.1%). This chain links TRBV12-3 or TRBV12-4 with TRBJ2-1, with D unclear. V lost 3 bases and J lost 6, with 9 bases in between. There are 13 residues in the CDR3. This CDR3 reads CASSFLPLNEQFF. The CDR3 DNA reads TGTGCCAGCAGTTTCCTCCCCCTCAATGAGCAGTTCTTC.

This clonotype is classed as large. V usage is TRBV27 and J usage is TRBJ1-5, with D tentatively TRBD1 (6 bases). The CDR3 covers 12 residues. The germline gives CDR1 MNHEY, CDR2 SMNVEV (reference sequence). The V end lost 9 bases, the J end lost 9 bases, and 15 bases lay between the germline ends. CDR3 sequence reads: CASKQGNGPQHF. The CDR3 nucleotides read TGTGCCAGTAAACAGGGAAATGGGCCCCAGCATTTT.

This chain connects TRBV4-1 to TRBJ1-1, with D unresolved. The CDR3 totals 14 residues. Trimming removed 3 bases at V and 3 bases at J, with 11 bases between. Per the germline V gene, CDR1 is MGHRA and CDR2 is YSYEKL. The CDR3 loop is CASSQERLDTEAFF. Here the CDR3 DNA reads TGCGCCAGCAGCCAGGAACGGTTGGACACTGAAGCTTTCTTT.